The 3 T cell receptor beta chains in this list originate from one sample, sequenced in a study of blood T cells in healthy people across ages. The second PCR ran roughly 7 to 12 cycles with a sample-barcoded 5' primer and J-beta primers. From the 5' RACE reads, TCRdb called clonotypes with MiXCR, one entry per CDR3 protein. Of about 650,000 distinct CDR3 sequences in the sample, 32% are singletons; the top ten hold just over 15%. Sequencing used blood. All receptors come from a woman aged 80 or over in good health.

In this sample, this clonotype turned up many times. This chain links TRBV5-1 with TRBJ2-7, with 9 bases aligning to TRBD1. The length of the CDR3 is 16 residues. The germline V gene has CDR1 SGHRS and CDR2 YFSETQ. The J segment lost 3 bases and the V segment lost 1 base, leaving 8 bases of the junction unmatched. This CDR3 is CASSLYPGQGLYEQYF. CDR3 DNA sequence: TGCGCCAGCAGCTTGTATCCGGGACAGGGCCTCTACGAGCAGTACTTC.

In regard to this clonotype: A much larger clone differs by one base, so this may be a read error. The chain is built from TRBV7-9 and TRBJ2-5; D gene uncertain. CDR3 length equals 12 residues. Trimming stripped 1 base from V and 9 bases from J, with 9 bases between. Per germline, CDR1 SEHNR and CDR2 FQNEAQ (reference sequence). For the CDR3, the DNA is TGTGCCAGCAGCTTAGAGGCTAAGGCCCAGTACTTC. Translating it yields CASSLEAKAQYF.

For this clonotype: A read error may produce the germline difference seen at one junction end. The genes are TRBV15 and TRBJ2-2; D is perhaps TRBD1 (6 bases). In germline, CDR1 is LNHNV, CDR2 YYDKDF (reference sequence). The length of the CDR3 is 16 residues. The CDR3 coding sequence is TGTGCCACCAGCAGAGATCTTCTCAGGGACACCGGGGTGCTGTTTTTT. It encodes CATSRDLLRDTGVLFF.